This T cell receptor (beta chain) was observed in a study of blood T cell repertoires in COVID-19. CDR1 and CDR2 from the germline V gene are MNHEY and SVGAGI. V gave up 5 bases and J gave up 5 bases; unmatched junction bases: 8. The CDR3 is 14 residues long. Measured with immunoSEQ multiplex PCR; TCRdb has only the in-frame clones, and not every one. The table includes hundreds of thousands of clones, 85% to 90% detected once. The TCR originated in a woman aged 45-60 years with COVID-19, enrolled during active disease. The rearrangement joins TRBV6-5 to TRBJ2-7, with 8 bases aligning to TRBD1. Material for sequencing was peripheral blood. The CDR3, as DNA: TGTGCCAGCAGTACCCGGACAGGGAAGCACGAGCAGTACTTC. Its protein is CASSTRTGKHEQYF.